A single sample gave rise to the 6 T cell receptor beta chains below, sequenced in a study of blood T cell repertoires in COVID-19. Clones were sequenced by immunoSEQ multiplex PCR, and TCRdb holds only the in-frame ones, with some missing. The sample holds around 92,000 clones, roughly 88% seen once. The material sequenced was peripheral blood. These receptor sequences come from a human donor in a cohort sampled during active COVID-19.

This chain joins TRBV30 and TRBJ2-7; 7 positions match TRBD1. Germline V CDR1 and CDR2: GTSNPN, SVGIG (reference sequence). The CDR3 loop spans 14 amino acids. J gave up 0 bases and V 4 bases, and 6 bases lay outside the gene matches. CDR3 loop: CAWTYRGNSYEQYF. Written as DNA, the CDR3 is TGTGCCTGGACATACAGGGGCAACTCCTACGAGCAGTACTTC.

This chain uses TRBV4-3 with TRBJ1-4, with D unresolved. V lost 3 bases and J 0 bases, leaving 8 bases between the germline ends. Germline V gene sequence: CDR1 LGHNA, CDR2 YSLEER. The CDR3 has 15 amino acids. CDR3 sequence reads: CASSQELATNEKLFF. CDR3 DNA sequence: TGCGCCAGCAGCCAGGAACTAGCAACTAATGAAAAACTGTTTTTT.

The chain employs TRBV29-1 and TRBJ1-2; a possible D gene is TRBD1 (6 bases). The CDR3 runs to 13 residues. The germline V and J ends were trimmed by 4 bases and 0 bases, with 9 bases remaining between them. Looked up from germline, CDR1 is SQVTM and CDR2 is ANQGSEA. CDR3 protein: CSVAGGANYGYTF. The CDR3 nucleotides read TGCAGCGTTGCGGGGGGCGCTAACTATGGCTACACCTTC.

The J gene is TRBJ2-5, the V gene TRBV11-2; 7 bases are shared with TRBD2. Germline trimming cut 5 bases from V and 1 base from J; bases unmatched to any gene: 7. The germline gives CDR1 SGHAT, CDR2 FQNNGV. This CDR3 is built from 15 residues. CDR3 residues: CASSPMGGSQETQYF. DNA for the CDR3: TGTGCCAGCAGCCCCATGGGGGGGAGCCAAGAGACCCAGTACTTC.

The rearrangement links TRBV4-1 to TRBJ2-7; TRBD2 matches at 15 bases. Per the germline V gene, CDR1 is MGHRA and CDR2 is YSYEKL. J lost 4 bases, V lost 0 bases, and 13 bases had no gene match. This CDR3 spans 20 amino acids. The CDR3 DNA is TGCGCCAGCAGCCAAGATTGGGGCCCGGGACTAGCGGGAGGCGGGTACGAGCAGTACTTC. It is translated as CASSQDWGPGLAGGGYEQYF.

The chain uses TRBV12-3 or TRBV12-4 and TRBJ1-1; D gene uncertain. The CDR3 extends over 13 amino acids. The V end lost 1 base, the J end lost 5 bases, and 8 bases lay between the germline ends. This CDR3 reads CASSLDPGTEAFF. As DNA, the CDR3 is TGTGCCAGCAGTTTAGATCCGGGAACTGAAGCTTTCTTT.